This T cell receptor (beta chain) is from a study of shared clonotypes between healthy human individuals. Findings and caveats of the study: Represented diversity (both genetic and exposure-history) was limited by the small number of donors.

Turning to this clone: Its cognate antigen is unknown.

The V end lost 1 base, the J end lost 7 bases, and 8 bases lay between the germline ends. Per the germline V gene, CDR1 is SEHNR and CDR2 is FQNEAQ (reference sequence). The CDR3 has 13 amino acids. For sorted subsets, approximately 0.2 ug DNA per replicate equaled around 28,000 T cell genomes. Sequencing was performed with immunoSEQ multiplex PCR; in TCRdb, only in-frame clones are kept and a portion is missing. The sample shows about 2.4 million clones, 93% of them seen only once. The chain couples TRBV7-9 to TRBJ1-5; D gene unclear. The receptor was isolated from a man aged 18 to 29 in good health. Some clones in this sample may be carry-over from other donors' samples. The sample taken for sequencing was naive CD4+ T cells from PBMCs. The subset: CD45RA+ positively selected. This CDR3 is CASSLVGPQPQHF. Here the CDR3 DNA reads TGTGCCAGCAGCTTAGTAGGGCCCCAGCCCCAGCATTTT. Using reference TRBV7-9 and TRBJ1-5 for the parts outside the CDR3, the full variable domain is DTGVSQNPRHKITKRGQNVTFRCDPISEHNRLYWYRQTLGQGPEFLTYFQNEAQLEKSRLLSDRFSAERPKGSFSTLEIQRTEQGDSAMYLCASSLVGPQPQHFGDGTRLSIL.